This T cell receptor (beta chain) originates from a study of cytomegalovirus exposure and HLA in healthy donors. Study-level information: Genotyping showed around 81% of about 370 donors falling in the Caucasian-associated ancestry cluster. Findings of the study overall: The later analysis indicated that the majority of CMV-associated TCR beta chains appeared HLA-restricted.

PCR used 60 Vbeta primers and 13 Jbeta primers. Only in-frame clones appear in the TCRdb table, and some are missing; sequencing was by immunoSEQ multiplex PCR. The sample includes roughly 80,000 clones, around three quarters of them seen just once. Points on this clone: The antigen is not known.

This CDR3 contains 12 residues. Germline-derived CDR1 and CDR2 are SNHLY and FYNNEI. The sequencing input was PBMCs. The receptor comes from a man aged 40-49 years in good health and CMV-seronegative. V and J are TRBV2 and TRBJ1-1; D gene unclear. The CDR3 sequence: CASASRGTEAFF. CDR3 coding DNA: TGTGCGAGTGCCTCCAGAGGGACTGAAGCTTTCTTT.